This TCR beta chain derives from a study of blood T cell repertoires in COVID-19. Across the whole study: The analysed material was cDNA or gDNA that came from T cells, B-cell-depleted T cells, or PBMCs.

The V gene's germline CDR1 is SGHRS and CDR2 YFSETQ. The CDR3 has 13 amino acids. The V and J ends lost 4 bases and 10 bases, in that order; junction bases with no gene match: 8. In the authors' workflow: Amplification with reference gene primers provided the estimates of nucleated cell counts. Sequenced by immunoSEQ multiplex PCR; TCRdb stores in-frame clones only, minus some. V, J and clone size derive from that table, while D and trimming were established from the DNA sequence. The table shows approximately 240,000 clones, with roughly 84% occurring only once. The V and J genes are TRBV5-1 and TRBJ1-1; TRBD1 matches at 9 bases. The TCR comes from a woman aged 35 to 49 with active or convalescent COVID-19. Sequencing input: peripheral blood. CDR3 amino acids: CASSPGDRVGAFF. CDR3 nucleotide sequence: TGCGCCAGCAGCCCCGGGGACAGGGTAGGAGCTTTCTTT.